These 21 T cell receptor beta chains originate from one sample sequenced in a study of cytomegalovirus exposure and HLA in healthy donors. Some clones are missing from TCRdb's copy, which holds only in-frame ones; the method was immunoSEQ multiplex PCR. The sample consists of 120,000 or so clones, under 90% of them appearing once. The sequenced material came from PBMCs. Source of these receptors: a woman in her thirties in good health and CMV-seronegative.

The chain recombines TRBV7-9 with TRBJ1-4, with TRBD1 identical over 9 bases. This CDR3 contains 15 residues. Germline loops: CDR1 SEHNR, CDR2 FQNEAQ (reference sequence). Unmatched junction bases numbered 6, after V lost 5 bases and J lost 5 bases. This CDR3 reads CASSPPGTGNEKLFF. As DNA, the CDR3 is TGTGCCAGCAGCCCACCCGGGACAGGGAATGAAAAACTGTTTTTT.

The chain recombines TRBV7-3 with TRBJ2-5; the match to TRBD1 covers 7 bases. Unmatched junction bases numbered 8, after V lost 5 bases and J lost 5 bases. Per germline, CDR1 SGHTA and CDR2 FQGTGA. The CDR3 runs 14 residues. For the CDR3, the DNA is TGTGCCAGCAGCCTCTCCGGGACAGTGGAGACCCAGTACTTC. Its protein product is CASSLSGTVETQYF. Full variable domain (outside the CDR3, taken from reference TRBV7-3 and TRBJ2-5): GAGVSQTPSNKVTEKGKYVELRCDPISGHTALYWYRQSLGQGPEFLIYFQGTGAADDSGLPNDRFFAVRPEGSVSTLKIQRTERGDSAVYLCASSLSGTVETQYFGPGTRLLVL.

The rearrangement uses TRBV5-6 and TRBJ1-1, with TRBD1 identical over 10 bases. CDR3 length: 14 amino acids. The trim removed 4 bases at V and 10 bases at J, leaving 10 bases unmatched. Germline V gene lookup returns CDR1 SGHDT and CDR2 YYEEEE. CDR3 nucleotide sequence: TGTGCCAGCAGCGATACGGGGACAGGGGAGAGAGCTTTCTTT. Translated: CASSDTGTGERAFF.

The DNA of the CDR3 is TGTGCCAGCAGAAACAGGGGGCCCTCCGAGCAGTACTTC. Translating gives CASRNRGPSEQYF. V usage is TRBV27 and J usage is TRBJ2-7, with 9 nucleotides matching TRBD1. V shed 6 bases and J 6 bases; nucleotides not matched to a gene: 6. The CDR3 totals 13 residues. Germline CDR1 and CDR2: MNHEY and SMNVEV (reference sequence).

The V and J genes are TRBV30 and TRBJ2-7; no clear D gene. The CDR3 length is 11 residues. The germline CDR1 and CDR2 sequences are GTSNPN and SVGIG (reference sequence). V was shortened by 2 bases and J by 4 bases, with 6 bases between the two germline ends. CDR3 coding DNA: TGTGCCTGGAGTCAGTCATACGAGCAGTACTTC. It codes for CAWSQSYEQYF.

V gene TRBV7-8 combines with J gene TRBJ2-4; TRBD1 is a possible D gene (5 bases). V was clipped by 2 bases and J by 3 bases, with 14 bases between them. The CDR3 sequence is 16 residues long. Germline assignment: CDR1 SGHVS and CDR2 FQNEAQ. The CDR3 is CASSLSSRGVKNIQYF. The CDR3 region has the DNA TGTGCCAGCAGCTTAAGCAGTAGGGGCGTCAAAAACATTCAGTACTTC.

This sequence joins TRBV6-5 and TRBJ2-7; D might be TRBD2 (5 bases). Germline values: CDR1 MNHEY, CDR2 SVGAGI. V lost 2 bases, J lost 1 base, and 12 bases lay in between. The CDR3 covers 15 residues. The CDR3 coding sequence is TGTGCCAGCAGTTACCGGGGTTTGAAATCCTACGAGCAGTACTTC. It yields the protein CASSYRGLKSYEQYF.

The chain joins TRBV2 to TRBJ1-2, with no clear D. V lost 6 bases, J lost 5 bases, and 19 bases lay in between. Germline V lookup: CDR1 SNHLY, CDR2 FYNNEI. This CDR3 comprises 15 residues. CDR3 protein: CASRKGDLTVYGYTF. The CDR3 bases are TGTGCCAGCAGGAAGGGAGATCTGACTGTGTATGGCTACACCTTC.

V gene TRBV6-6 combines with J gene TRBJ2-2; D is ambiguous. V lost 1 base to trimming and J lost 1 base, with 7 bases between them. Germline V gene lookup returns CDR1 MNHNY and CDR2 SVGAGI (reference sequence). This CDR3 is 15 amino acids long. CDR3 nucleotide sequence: TGTGCCAGCAGTTACTTTGCAGGGAACACCGGGGAGCTGTTTTTT. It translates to CASSYFAGNTGELFF.

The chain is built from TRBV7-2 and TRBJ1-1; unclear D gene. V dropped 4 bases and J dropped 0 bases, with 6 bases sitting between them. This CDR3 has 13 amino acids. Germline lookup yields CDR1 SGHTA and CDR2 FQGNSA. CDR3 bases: TGTGCCAGCAGCTACATCATGAACACTGAAGCTTTCTTT. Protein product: CASSYIMNTEAFF.

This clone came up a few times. DNA for the CDR3: TGCGCCAGCAGCTTGGAGTGGCACAGGGACTCACCCCTCCACTTT. This encodes CASSLEWHRDSPLHF. The genes are TRBV5-1 and TRBJ1-6; tentative D call: TRBD1 (6 bases). CDR3 size: 15 residues. The ends were cut back, 0 bases at V and 10 bases at J, with 14 bases in the middle. Per the germline V gene, CDR1 is SGHRS and CDR2 is YFSETQ.

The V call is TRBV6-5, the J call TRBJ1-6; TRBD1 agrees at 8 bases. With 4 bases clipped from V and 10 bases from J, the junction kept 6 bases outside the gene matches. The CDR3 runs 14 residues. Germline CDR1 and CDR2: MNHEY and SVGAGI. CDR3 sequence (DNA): TGTGCCAGCAGTTGGTCAGGGGACAGGTCACCCCTCCACTTT. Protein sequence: CASSWSGDRSPLHF.

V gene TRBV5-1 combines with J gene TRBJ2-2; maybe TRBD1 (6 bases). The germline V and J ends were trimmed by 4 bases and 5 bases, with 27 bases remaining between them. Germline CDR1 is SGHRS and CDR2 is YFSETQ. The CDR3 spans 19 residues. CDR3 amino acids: CASSGASGTRGINTGELFF. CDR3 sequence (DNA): TGCGCCAGCAGCGGGGCATCCGGGACACGGGGAATAAATACCGGGGAGCTGTTTTTT.

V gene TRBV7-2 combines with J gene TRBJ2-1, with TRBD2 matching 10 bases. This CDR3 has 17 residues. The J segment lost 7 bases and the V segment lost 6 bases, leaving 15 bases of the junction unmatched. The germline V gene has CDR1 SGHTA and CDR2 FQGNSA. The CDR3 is CASRMDGSGGAPNEQFF. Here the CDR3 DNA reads TGTGCCAGCAGGATGGATGGGAGCGGGGGGGCTCCAAATGAGCAGTTCTTC. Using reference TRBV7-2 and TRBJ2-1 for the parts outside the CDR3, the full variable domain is GAGVSQSPSNKVTEKGKDVELRCDPISGHTALYWYRQSLGQGLEFLIYFQGNSAPDKSGLPSDRFSAERTGGSVSTLTIQRTQQEDSAVYLCASRMDGSGGAPNEQFFGPGTRLTVL.

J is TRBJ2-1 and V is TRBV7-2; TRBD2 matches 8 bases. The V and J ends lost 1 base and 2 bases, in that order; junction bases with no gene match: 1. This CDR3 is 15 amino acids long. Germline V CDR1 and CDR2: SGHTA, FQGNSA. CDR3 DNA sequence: TGTGCCAGCAGCTTAGGACTAGCGACCTACAATGAGCAGTTCTTC. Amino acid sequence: CASSLGLATYNEQFF. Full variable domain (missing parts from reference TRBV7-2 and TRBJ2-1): GAGVSQSPSNKVTEKGKDVELRCDPISGHTALYWYRQSLGQGLEFLIYFQGNSAPDKSGLPSDRFSAERTGGSVSTLTIQRTQQEDSAVYLCASSLGLATYNEQFFGPGTRLTVL.

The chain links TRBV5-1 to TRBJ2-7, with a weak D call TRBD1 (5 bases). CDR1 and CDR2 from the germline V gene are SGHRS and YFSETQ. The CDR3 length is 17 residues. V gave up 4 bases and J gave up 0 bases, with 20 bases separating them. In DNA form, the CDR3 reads TGCGCCAGCAGCGTCCTTGGACAACAGACAAGCTCCTACGAGCAGTACTTC. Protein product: CASSVLGQQTSSYEQYF.

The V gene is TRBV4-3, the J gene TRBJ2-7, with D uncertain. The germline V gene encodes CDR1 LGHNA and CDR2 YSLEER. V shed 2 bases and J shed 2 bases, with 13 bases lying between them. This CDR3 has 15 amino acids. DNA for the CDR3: TGCGCCAGCAGCCAACTTCTAAACCCTCCCTACGAGCAGTACTTC. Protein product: CASSQLLNPPYEQYF.

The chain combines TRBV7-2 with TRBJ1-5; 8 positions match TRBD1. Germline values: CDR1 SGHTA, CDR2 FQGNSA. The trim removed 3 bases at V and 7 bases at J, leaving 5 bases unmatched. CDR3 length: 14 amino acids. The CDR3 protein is CASSFGQGEQPQHF. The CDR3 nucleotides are TGTGCCAGCAGCTTCGGACAGGGAGAGCAGCCCCAGCATTTT.

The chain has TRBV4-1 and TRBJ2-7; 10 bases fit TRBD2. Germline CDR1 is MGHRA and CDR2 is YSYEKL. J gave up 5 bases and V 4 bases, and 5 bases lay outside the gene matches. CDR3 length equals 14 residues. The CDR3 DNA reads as TGCGCCAGCAGCCTAGGACTAGCGGACAACGAGCAGTACTTC. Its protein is CASSLGLADNEQYF.

The CDR3 loop is CASSPRTGNYHYGYTF. As DNA, the CDR3 is TGTGCCAGTAGTCCCCGGACAGGGAATTATCATTATGGCTACACCTTC. This chain uses TRBV19 with TRBJ1-2, with 8 bases identical to TRBD1. The germline V gene encodes CDR1 LNHDA and CDR2 SQIVND (reference sequence). Trimming cost V 5 bases and J 5 bases; bases outside gene matches: 13. The CDR3 runs 16 residues.

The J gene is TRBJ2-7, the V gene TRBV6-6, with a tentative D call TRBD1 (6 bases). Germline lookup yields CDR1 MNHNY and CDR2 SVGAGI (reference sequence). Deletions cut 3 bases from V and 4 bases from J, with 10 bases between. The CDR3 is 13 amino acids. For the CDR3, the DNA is TGTGCCAGCAGTTATTCGGACAGTTACGAGCAGTACTTC. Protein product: CASSYSDSYEQYF.